This T cell receptor beta chain was found in a study of cytomegalovirus exposure and HLA in healthy donors. Findings and limits, study-wide: Later analysis associated a missense DCLRE1C variant with TCR beta V- and J-gene trimming. Researchers reported from a later analysis that most CMV-associated TCR beta chains appeared HLA-restricted. Presence/absence analyses assumed roughly uniform sequencing depth across donors.

Primers included in the PCR were 60 Vbeta and 13 Jbeta primers. Clones were read by immunoSEQ multiplex PCR, and TCRdb kept only the in-frame ones, dropping some. The profile shows 210,000 or so clones, just over 75% of them singletons. Germline V lookup: CDR1 SEHNR, CDR2 FQNEAQ (reference sequence). The CDR3 sequence is 14 residues long. The ends were cut back, 0 bases at V and 6 bases at J, with 10 bases in the middle. Only one count was recorded for this clone. Its matching antigen is unknown. This chain uses TRBV7-9 with TRBJ2-3; tentative D call: TRBD2 (5 bases). Sequenced: PBMCs. This clonotype was obtained from a man aged 18 to 30 in good health and CMV-seronegative. The CDR3 reads CASSLASSPDTQYF. The CDR3 region has the DNA TGTGCCAGCAGCTTAGCCTCTAGCCCCGATACGCAGTATTTT.